This T cell receptor beta chain was obtained from a study of blood T cell repertoires in COVID-19. In the authors' workflow: Quantification of nucleated cells was approximated via reference gene primer amplification. Sequencing used immunoSEQ multiplex PCR; TCRdb keeps in-frame clones, though not all of them. Clone size and V and J calls were adopted from that table, with D and trimming inferred from the DNA. Of some 180,000 clones listed, approximately 80% are singletons. The germline V gene has CDR1 LNHDA and CDR2 SQIVND (reference sequence). The CDR3 totals 17 residues. The ends lost 5 bases at V and 3 bases at J; junction bases unmatched: 10. This clone has more than one count but fewer than ten.

Sample: peripheral blood. The TCR comes from a human donor in a cohort sampled during active COVID-19. The chain is built from TRBV19 and TRBJ2-2; 9 bases are shared with TRBD1. The DNA for the CDR3 is TGTGCCAGTAGTTTTGACAGGGGGGCCGGAGACACCGGGGAGCTGTTTTTT. Its protein is CASSFDRGAGDTGELFF.